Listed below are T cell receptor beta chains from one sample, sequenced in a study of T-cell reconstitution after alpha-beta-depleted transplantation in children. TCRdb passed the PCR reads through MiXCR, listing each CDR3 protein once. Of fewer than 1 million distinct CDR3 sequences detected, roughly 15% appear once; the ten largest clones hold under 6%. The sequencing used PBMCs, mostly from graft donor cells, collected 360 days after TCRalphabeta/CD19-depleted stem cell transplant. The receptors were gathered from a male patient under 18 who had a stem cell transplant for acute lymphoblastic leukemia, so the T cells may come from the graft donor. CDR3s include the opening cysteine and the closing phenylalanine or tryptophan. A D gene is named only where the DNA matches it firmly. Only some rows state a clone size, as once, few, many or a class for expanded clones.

TGTGCCAGCAGCTTAGTATCTAGCGGGAGAGGAGATACGCAGTATTTT | CASSLVSSGRGDTQYF | TRBV7-9 | 16 | TRBD2 | . | TRBJ2-3
TGCGCCAGCAGCTTTGACAGTGGACTGTCCAATGAGCAGTTCTTC | CASSFDSGLSNEQFF | TRBV5-1 | 15 | . | many | TRBJ2-1
TGCAGTGCTAGATCGGGGGCGGTCTATGAGCAGTTCTTC | CSARSGAVYEQFF | TRBV20-1 | 13 | . | . | TRBJ2-1
TGCGCCAGCAGCTTAGCGGCGAGCACAGATACGCAGTATTTT | CASSLAASTDTQYF | TRBV5-1 | 14 | . | many | TRBJ2-3
TGCAGCGTTTGCGAGACAGGGTTCACCGGGGAGCTGTTTTTT | CSVCETGFTGELFF | TRBV29-1 | 14 | TRBD1 | . | TRBJ2-2
TGTGCCAGCAGCCAGGGGCCTTTCAATCAGCCCCAGCATTTT | CASSQGPFNQPQHF | TRBV16 | 14 | . | . | TRBJ1-5
TGTGCCAGCAGTTGCCGGGCGCCGGGAAATCAGCCCCAGCATTTT | CASSCRAPGNQPQHF | TRBV2 | 15 | . | . | TRBJ1-5
TGCAGTGCTAGAGGGACAGGGTGGGACACTGAAGCTTTCTTT | CSARGTGWDTEAFF | TRBV20-1 | 14 | TRBD1 | . | TRBJ1-1
TGCAGTGCTAGTATACAGAGCATCACAGATACGCAGTATTTT | CSASIQSITDTQYF | TRBV20-1 | 14 | . | few | TRBJ2-3
TGTGCCAGCAGCCGAGCAGGGGGCGCGACTAATGAAAAACTGTTTTTT | CASSRAGGATNEKLFF | TRBV11-2 | 16 | TRBD1 | few | TRBJ1-4
TGCGCCAGACCCGGACTAGCGGGAGTTCGTGAGACCCAGTACTTC | CARPGLAGVRETQYF | TRBV5-1 | 15 | TRBD2 | . | TRBJ2-5
TGTGCCAGCAGCTTAGGCTGGCGGAGAAAGAGCACAGATACGCAGTATTTT | CASSLGWRRKSTDTQYF | TRBV7-6 | 17 | . | . | TRBJ2-3
TGTGCCAGCCTCACAGGGGACGCCAACTATGGCTACACCTTC | CASLTGDANYGYTF | TRBV2 | 14 | TRBD1 | . | TRBJ1-2
TGTGCCAGCAGCATCCAGGGGGCTCGGGCCAACGTCCTGACTTTC | CASSIQGARANVLTF | TRBV21-1 | 15 | . | many | TRBJ2-6
TGTGCCAGCAGCGACACTAGTTCCTACGAGCAGTACTTC | CASSDTSSYEQYF | TRBV13 | 13 | . | . | TRBJ2-7
TGCAGTGCTAGAGTTGAGGGGCAGCCCCAGCATTTT | CSARVEGQPQHF | TRBV20-1 | 12 | . | few | TRBJ1-5
TGTGCCAGCAGCTTAGCCGGGGTACCTACCTCCTACAATGAGCAGTTCTTC | CASSLAGVPTSYNEQFF | TRBV7-9 | 17 | . | few | TRBJ2-1
TGTGCCAGCAGTCCCGCGACAGGGAGGGCGTACGAGCAGTACTTC | CASSPATGRAYEQYF | TRBV12-3/TRBV12-4 | 15 | . | few | TRBJ2-7
TGTGCCAGCAGCTTGACAGGGGGAGTGAATGAGCAGTTCTTC | CASSLTGGVNEQFF | TRBV7-6 | 14 | TRBD1 | few | TRBJ2-1
TGTGCCAGCAGCGTAGCTTCGGGTGCCCCGAATGAAAAACTGTTTTTT | CASSVASGAPNEKLFF | TRBV9 | 16 | . | . | TRBJ1-4
TGTGCCAGCAGTCCCAGACTAGCGGCGAACAATGAGCAGTTCTTC | CASSPRLAANNEQFF | TRBV27 | 15 | TRBD2 | . | TRBJ2-1
TGTGCCAGCAGTATAGCGGGAGTGGGGGGCGGGGAGCTGTTTTTT | CASSIAGVGGGELFF | TRBV27 | 15 | TRBD2 | . | TRBJ2-2
TGTGCCACCAGCAGGACCTTCCCAGATACGCAGTATTTT | CATSRTFPDTQYF | TRBV15 | 13 | . | many | TRBJ2-3
TGTGCCAGCAGCCAATCTTGGTCCGGGACAGGAGAAGATACGCAGTATTTT | CASSQSWSGTGEDTQYF | TRBV4-2 | 17 | TRBD1 | few | TRBJ2-3
TGCAGCGCCGGGGAAGGGCCTGGAAACACCATATATTTT | CSAGEGPGNTIYF | TRBV29-1 | 13 | . | few | TRBJ1-3
TGTGCCAGCTCACCTATACCGGGACAGAGATACGAGCAGTACTTC | CASSPIPGQRYEQYF | TRBV18 | 15 | TRBD1 | few | TRBJ2-7
TGTGCCAGCACCTCCGGGACAGGGAGGAACCTGATCACAGATACGCAGTATTTT | CASTSGTGRNLITDTQYF | TRBV27 | 18 | TRBD1 | . | TRBJ2-3
TGCGCCAGCTCCGGGACACTATCCTACGAGCAGTACTTC | CASSGTLSYEQYF | TRBV5-1 | 13 | . | many | TRBJ2-7
TGTGCCAGCAGCTTAAAGGGAAGGGTGTCGGCAGAGACCCAGTACTTC | CASSLKGRVSAETQYF | TRBV7-3 | 16 | . | few | TRBJ2-5
TGTGCCAGCAGCCCCCGAGTGTTTTCGCCTAGCGGGAGCGAGACCCAGTACTTC | CASSPRVFSPSGSETQYF | TRBV7-8 | 18 | TRBD2 | . | TRBJ2-5
TGTGCCAGCAGCTGGTGGGGCAGGGTGCAGTATTTT | CASSWWGRVQYF | TRBV5-6 | 12 | . | . | TRBJ2-3
TGCGCCAGCAGCCAAGGGGCCCAGGGGGCCGGGGAGCTGTTTTTT | CASSQGAQGAGELFF | TRBV4-1 | 15 | TRBD1 | many | TRBJ2-2
TGCGCCAGCAGCTGGGGAGGGACAGAACAAGAGACCCAGTACTTC | CASSWGGTEQETQYF | TRBV5-1 | 15 | . | few | TRBJ2-5
TGTGCCAGCTCACCACAGGGGTTGGAGACCCAGTACTTC | CASSPQGLETQYF | TRBV18 | 13 | . | . | TRBJ2-5
TGTGCCAGCACCCAAGATGCTATAGGGACTAGCGGATACCTGCGGGAGACCCAGTACTTC | CASTQDAIGTSGYLRETQYF | TRBV3-1 | 20 | TRBD2 | . | TRBJ2-5
TGTGCCAGCAGCCAAGACCAGGCGTGGAATGAAAAACTGTTTTTT | CASSQDQAWNEKLFF | TRBV4-2 | 15 | . | once | TRBJ1-4
TGCGCCAGCAGCTTTCTCGGTGCGAGCACAGATACGCAGTATTTT | CASSFLGASTDTQYF | TRBV5-1 | 15 | . | few | TRBJ2-3
TGCAGCGAAAGGACCGCAACAGACTATGGCTACACCTTC | CSERTATDYGYTF | TRBV29-1 | 13 | . | few | TRBJ1-2
TGCAGTGCTAGGTCGGCAACTAGCGGGAGTATGGCCACAGATACGCAGTATTTT | CSARSATSGSMATDTQYF | TRBV20-1 | 18 | TRBD2 | . | TRBJ2-3
TGTGCCAGTCGGACGCTCCGGGACAGGGTCATCAAGCAGTACTTC | CASRTLRDRVIKQYF | TRBV2 | 15 | TRBD1 | few | TRBJ2-7
TGCGCCAGCAGCCAAGCAGGGAACAATCAGCCCCAGCATTTT | CASSQAGNNQPQHF | TRBV4-1 | 14 | . | few | TRBJ1-5
TGCGCCAGCAGTGAAGAGAACAGGGGATATCAGCCCCAGCATTTT | CASSEENRGYQPQHF | TRBV10-2 | 15 | TRBD1 | . | TRBJ1-5
TGCGCCAGCAGCCACCCGACAGGGCCGTTAAGAGAGACCCAGTACTTC | CASSHPTGPLRETQYF | TRBV4-1 | 16 | TRBD1 | few | TRBJ2-5
TGTGCCAGCAGTCCATTACTAGCGGGAGGGGGGTATACGCAGTATTTT | CASSPLLAGGGYTQYF | TRBV27 | 16 | TRBD2 | few | TRBJ2-3
TGTGCCAGCTCACCACGGGTACTCAGGGATACGCAGTATTTT | CASSPRVLRDTQYF | TRBV18 | 14 | . | . | TRBJ2-3
TGTGCCAGCAGCGAGTGGACAGAGATCACAGATACGCAGTATTTT | CASSEWTEITDTQYF | TRBV9 | 15 | . | . | TRBJ2-3